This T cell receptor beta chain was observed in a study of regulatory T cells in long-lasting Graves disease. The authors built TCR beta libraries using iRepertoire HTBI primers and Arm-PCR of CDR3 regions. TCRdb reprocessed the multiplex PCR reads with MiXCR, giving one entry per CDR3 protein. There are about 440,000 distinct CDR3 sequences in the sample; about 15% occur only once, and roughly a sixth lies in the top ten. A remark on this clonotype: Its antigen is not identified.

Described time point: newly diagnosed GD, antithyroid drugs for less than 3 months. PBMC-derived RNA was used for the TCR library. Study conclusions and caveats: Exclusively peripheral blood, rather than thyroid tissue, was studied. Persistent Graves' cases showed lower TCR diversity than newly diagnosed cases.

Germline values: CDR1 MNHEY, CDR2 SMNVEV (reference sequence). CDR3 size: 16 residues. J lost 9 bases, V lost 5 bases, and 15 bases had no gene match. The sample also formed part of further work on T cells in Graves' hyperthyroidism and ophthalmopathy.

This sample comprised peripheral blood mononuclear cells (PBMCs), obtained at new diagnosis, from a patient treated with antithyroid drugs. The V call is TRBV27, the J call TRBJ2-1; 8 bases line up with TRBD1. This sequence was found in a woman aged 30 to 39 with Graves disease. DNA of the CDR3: TGTGCCAGCAGTCCCCCGAGGACAGGGCTGTCCGTTGAGCAGTTCTTC. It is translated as CASSPPRTGLSVEQFF.